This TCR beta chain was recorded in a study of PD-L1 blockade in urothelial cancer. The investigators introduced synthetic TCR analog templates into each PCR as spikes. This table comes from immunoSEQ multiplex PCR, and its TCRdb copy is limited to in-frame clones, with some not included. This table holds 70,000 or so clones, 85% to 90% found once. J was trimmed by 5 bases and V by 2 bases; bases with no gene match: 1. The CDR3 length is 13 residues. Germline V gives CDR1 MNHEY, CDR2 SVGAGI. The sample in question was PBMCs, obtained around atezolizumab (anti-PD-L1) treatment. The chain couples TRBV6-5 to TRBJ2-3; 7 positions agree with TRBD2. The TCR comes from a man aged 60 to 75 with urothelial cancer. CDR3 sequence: CASSYGLGDTQYF. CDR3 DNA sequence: TGTGCCAGCAGTTACGGACTAGGAGATACGCAGTATTTT.